This is a list of T cell receptor beta chains from one sample in a study of T cell responses to AZD1222 COVID-19 vaccine. Assay: immunoSEQ multiplex PCR; the TCRdb copy retains only in-frame clones and omits some. The table lists roughly 140,000 clones, around 90% of them singletons. The sample here was peripheral blood, taken on day 0 of AZD1222 vaccination. These receptor sequences come from an adult in good health. Each CDR3 is given with its conserved first and last residue. Fields, in order: CDR3 protein, CDR3 DNA, D gene, clone size, J gene, V gene. The D gene is left open where the match is weak. For some rows the clone size is stated as once, few or many, or as a class when expanded; others skip it.

CDR3: CASSPSLTSGLYNEQFF
DNA: TGTGCCAGCAGCCCCAGCCTGACTAGCGGCCTCTACAATGAGCAGTTCTTC
D: TRBD2
size: -
J: TRBJ2-1
V: TRBV14

CDR3: CATTGTGSDEQYF
DNA: TGTGCCACGACCGGGACAGGGTCCGACGAGCAGTACTTC
D: TRBD1
size: -
J: TRBJ2-7
V: TRBV10-3

CDR3: CASSEVVTDTQYF
DNA: TGTGCCAGCAGTGAAGTAGTCACAGATACGCAGTATTTT
D: -
size: -
J: TRBJ2-3
V: TRBV6-4

CDR3: CASRKLHRDRVILDYGYTF
DNA: TGTGCCAGCAGAAAATTACACCGGGACAGGGTTATTTTAGACTATGGCTACACCTTC
D: TRBD1
size: few
J: TRBJ1-2
V: TRBV5-5

CDR3: CASSFLAGEYNEQFF
DNA: TGTGCCAGCAGCTTCCTGGCGGGAGAGTACAATGAGCAGTTCTTC
D: TRBD2
size: -
J: TRBJ2-1
V: TRBV5-6

CDR3: CASSQGTGTLYGYTF
DNA: TGTGCCAGCAGCCAAGGGACCGGGACTCTCTATGGCTACACCTTC
D: -
size: -
J: TRBJ1-2
V: TRBV3-1/TRBV3-2

CDR3: CAANPGTSNQPQHF
DNA: TGTGCCGCCAACCCTGGGACTAGCAATCAGCCCCAGCATTTT
D: -
size: -
J: TRBJ1-5
V: TRBV19

CDR3: CASSPFGPELGGELFF
DNA: TGTGCCAGCAGCCCGTTCGGACCCGAACTCGGCGGGGAGCTGTTTTTT
D: -
size: -
J: TRBJ2-2
V: TRBV7-6

CDR3: CASSTGSNTEAFF
DNA: TGTGCCAGCAGCACGGGCTCCAACACTGAAGCTTTCTTT
D: -
size: -
J: TRBJ1-1
V: TRBV11-3

CDR3: CASMLRASSGNTIYF
DNA: TGTGCCAGTATGTTAAGGGCGAGCTCTGGAAACACCATATATTTT
D: -
size: -
J: TRBJ1-3
V: TRBV19

CDR3: CASSLIHGPYGYTF
DNA: TGTGCCAGCAGTTTAATTCACGGACCCTATGGCTACACCTTC
D: -
size: -
J: TRBJ1-2
V: TRBV28

CDR3: CASSQPAEKLFF
DNA: TGCGCCAGCAGCCAGCCAGCAGAAAAACTGTTTTTT
D: -
size: -
J: TRBJ1-4
V: TRBV4-1

CDR3: CASSRTDGRSSYEQYF
DNA: TGTGCCAGCAGCCGGACCGACGGGCGGAGCTCCTACGAGCAGTACTTC
D: -
size: -
J: TRBJ2-7
V: TRBV6-6

CDR3: CASSLDRLAGEFYNEQFF
DNA: TGTGCCAGCAGCTTAGATCGTCTAGCGGGAGAATTCTACAATGAGCAGTTCTTC
D: TRBD2
size: -
J: TRBJ2-1
V: TRBV7-6

CDR3: CASSAQTRSYGYTF
DNA: TGTGCCAGCAGCGCCCAGACAAGGAGCTATGGCTACACCTTC
D: -
size: few
J: TRBJ1-2
V: TRBV5-5

CDR3: CASSYSPASGLYNEQFF
DNA: TGTGCCAGCAGTTACTCCCCGGCTAGCGGACTCTACAATGAGCAGTTCTTC
D: TRBD2
size: few
J: TRBJ2-1
V: TRBV6-2/TRBV6-3

CDR3: CASTIGGNQPQHF
DNA: TGTGCCAGCACCATTGGGGGGAATCAGCCCCAGCATTTT
D: -
size: -
J: TRBJ1-5
V: TRBV7-9

CDR3: CASGGGLRNTQYF
DNA: TGTGCCAGTGGCGGGGGCCTCCGGAATACGCAGTATTTT
D: -
size: few
J: TRBJ2-3
V: TRBV27

CDR3: CAISEPGQAIEKLFF
DNA: TGTGCCATCAGTGAGCCGGGACAAGCGATTGAAAAACTGTTTTTT
D: -
size: -
J: TRBJ1-4
V: TRBV10-3

CDR3: CASSPGQGRPYEQYF
DNA: TGTGCCAGCAGCCCGGGACAGGGGAGGCCCTACGAGCAGTACTTC
D: TRBD1
size: -
J: TRBJ2-7
V: TRBV7-9

CDR3: CASSLEADPEKLFF
DNA: TGTGCCAGCAGTTTAGAGGCAGATCCTGAAAAACTGTTTTTT
D: -
size: -
J: TRBJ1-4
V: TRBV27

CDR3: CASSFNGDRGEPQHF
DNA: TGTGCCAGCAGCTTTAACGGGGACCGCGGGGAGCCCCAGCATTTT
D: -
size: -
J: TRBJ1-5
V: TRBV7-2

CDR3: CASSEARGYTF
DNA: TGTGCCAGCAGTGAAGCGCGAGGCTACACCTTC
D: -
size: -
J: TRBJ1-2
V: TRBV6-1

CDR3: CASSYGGVPWAEAFF
DNA: TGTGCCAGCAGTTACGGGGGGGTACCGTGGGCTGAAGCTTTCTTT
D: -
size: -
J: TRBJ1-1
V: TRBV6-5

CDR3: CASSKLQGDTQYF
DNA: TGTGCCAGCAGCAAATTGCAGGGAGATACGCAGTATTTT
D: -
size: -
J: TRBJ2-3
V: TRBV21-1

CDR3: CASSQPRSSGANVLTF
DNA: TGCGCCAGCAGCCAACCCCGTAGCTCTGGGGCCAACGTCCTGACTTTC
D: -
size: -
J: TRBJ2-6
V: TRBV4-1

CDR3: CASSHRTGGDQETQYF
DNA: TGTGCCAGCAGTCATCGGACAGGGGGGGACCAAGAGACCCAGTACTTC
D: TRBD1
size: -
J: TRBJ2-5
V: TRBV27